This T cell receptor beta chain was found in a study of T cells in localized non-small cell lung cancer (TCRdb year 2020). With respect to the entire study: The study analyzed T cell repertoires of 200 to 300 early-stage NSCLC patients, comparing tumors and uninvolved tumor-adjacent lungs. All 240 or so NSCLC patients in the cohort were treatment-naive and had localized lung tumors that were resected. The mean age of the NSCLC patients was around 67 years, with 130 or so men and about a hundred women. Paper-wide results and their limitations: Because multi-region tumor sequencing was not done, intratumor heterogeneity could not be ruled out. Since the design was exploratory, TCR variables were selected using unadjusted p-values with no false-discovery rate correction. Uninvolved tumor-adjacent lung showed the highest T cell clonality, higher than tumor, which suggests more focused antigenic responses in the uninvolved tumor-adjacent lung. A median of roughly 50 of the top 100 tumor clones turned up in the paired uninvolved adjacent lung, and some 27 of those clones also ranked among the top 100 of that same adjacent lung. Higher T cell density in blood was associated with longer overall survival, whereas higher clonality in adjacent lung was associated with shorter survival.

TCR beta CDR3 regions were sequenced from DNA using the immunoSEQ Assay. The published analysis was carried out like this. T cell density was computed as TCR beta template counts normalized to usable DNA estimated by amplifying housekeeping genes. Using the preseqR package, richness was estimated by extrapolating to 120,000 templates for tissue samples and 400,000 templates for PBMC samples. Clonality was defined as one minus Pielou's evenness. Tissue-enriched TCRs were identified through differential abundance testing performed on productive amino-acid clonotypes, with a minimum total count of 5 and an alpha of 0.1. Repertoire overlap between compartments was quantified with the Jaccard Index and Morisita Overlap Index. GLIPH grouped TCR beta CDR3s together with public tetramer-defined viral CDR3s, and a viral motif had to include at least three viral sequences and show V-gene enrichment. This immuneACCESS table, as held by TCRdb, lists in-frame sequences with V and J called but not all clones. Of the missing ones, under half trace to an unresolved V gene in checked studies; the others have no known cause. The V and J calls and clone size come from that table; D and trimming were worked out from the DNA. Counted in this sample were approximately 52,000 clones; roughly 88% of them appeared once. The top ten constitute about 20% of the sample.

At diagnosis, peripheral blood, uninvolved tumor-adjacent lung and tumor were collected and stored as a combination of fresh-frozen and FFPE material. For TCR repertoire profiling, blood samples were analyzed as peripheral blood mononuclear cells. Of note for this clone: This receptor's antigen is unknown. Base-call qualities are not available, and no considerably larger clone is one nucleotide away.

The CDR3 has 13 amino acids, counting the end cysteine and phenylalanine. Just CDR3 DNA is preserved here, 39 bases in frame from base 1. V sheds 2 bases and J sheds 8 bases, leaving 12 bases between their ends. Via the germline V gene (reference sequence), CDR1 is MNHEY and CDR2 SMNVEV. The TCR was taken from a male donor older than 55 with stage III squamous cell lung carcinoma. The material was peripheral blood, obtained before any cancer treatment. The V and J genes are TRBV27 and TRBJ1-2, with TRBD1 perhaps the D gene, on 5 matching bases. The CDR3 in this case is CASSLQGARGYTF. The DNA sequence follows: TGTGCCAGCAGTTTACAAGGGGCGCGGGGCTACACCTTC.